The 14 T cell receptor beta chains below were found in one sample sequenced in a study of yellow fever vaccine responses in identical twins. Each CDR3 protein gets one entry after TCRdb re-called the RT-PCR reads with MiXCR. The repertoire holds about 21,000 distinct CDR3 sequences, with around four fifths as singletons. The sample here was T cells from blood (PBMCs), unsorted or a sorted subset (not recorded which), taken before or after yellow fever vaccination (not recorded which). These receptors originate from a woman aged 18-29 years who received the yellow fever vaccine.

The chain recombines TRBV6-4 with TRBJ1-2; 12 bases agree with TRBD1. The CDR3 contains 16 residues. With 0 bases clipped from V and 4 bases from J, the junction kept 3 bases outside the gene matches. Germline CDR1 is MRHNA and CDR2 is SNTAGT. The CDR3 reads CASSDSGDRGLYGYTF. The CDR3 DNA follows: TGTGCCAGCAGTGACTCCGGGGACAGGGGGCTCTATGGCTACACCTTC.

This sequence joins TRBV7-7 and TRBJ2-1; TRBD2 is a possible D gene (5 bases). Germline CDR1 and CDR2: SSHAT and FNYEAQ (reference sequence). The CDR3 has 13 amino acids. V was cut by 4 bases and J by 8 bases, with 12 bases left in between. The chain's CDR3 is CASSSDLVDEQFF. DNA for the CDR3: TGTGCCAGCAGCTCGGACTTAGTCGATGAGCAGTTCTTC.

The chain has TRBV11-2 and TRBJ2-1, with 9 bases aligning to TRBD2. Germline V gene sequence: CDR1 SGHAT, CDR2 FQNNGV. CDR3 size: 17 residues. V trimming: 5 bases; J trimming: 0 bases; junction bases outside the gene matches: 8. The CDR3 DNA is TGTGCCAGCAGCCCCTGGACTAGCGTAAGCTCCTACAATGAGCAGTTCTTC. It translates to CASSPWTSVSSYNEQFF.

V usage is TRBV7-9 and J usage is TRBJ2-3, with unresolved D. CDR1 is SEHNR, CDR2 FQNEAQ, per germline (reference sequence). Deletions cut 1 base from V and 2 bases from J, with 7 bases between. There are 14 residues in the CDR3. This chain's CDR3 is CASSLELFTDTQYF. The CDR3 DNA reads as TGTGCCAGCAGCTTAGAACTATTCACAGATACGCAGTATTTT. The variable domain in full, with the rest retrieved from reference TRBV7-9 and TRBJ2-3, is DTGVSQNPRHKITKRGQNVTFRCDPISEHNRLYWYRQTLGQGPEFLTYFQNEAQLEKSRLLSDRFSAERPKGSFSTLEIQRTEQGDSAMYLCASSLELFTDTQYFGPGTRLTVL.

The J gene is TRBJ2-7, the V gene TRBV5-1; weak D call: TRBD1 (6 bases). The CDR3 contains 12 residues. Germline V gene lookup returns CDR1 SGHRS and CDR2 YFSETQ. V was pared by 5 bases and J by 6 bases, with 12 bases between. The CDR3 is CASSQGKREQYV. CDR3 sequence (DNA): TGCGCCAGCAGTCAGGGGAAACGCGAGCAGTACGTC.

This chain uses TRBV29-1 with TRBJ2-1; 12 positions agree with TRBD2. The V gene's germline CDR1 is SQVTM and CDR2 ANQGSEA. The CDR3 length is 16 residues. Trimming removed 4 bases from V and 0 bases from J; junction bases left unmatched: 4. The CDR3 DNA reads as TGCAGCGTTGCTGGACTAGCGGGATCCTCCTACAATGAGCAGTTCTTC. Translated, it gives CSVAGLAGSSYNEQFF.

This chain joins TRBV10-3 and TRBJ2-3; 10 bases are shared with TRBD1. V was clipped by 5 bases and J by 4 bases; unmatched bases: 6. Germline loops: CDR1 ENHRY, CDR2 SYGVKD. The CDR3 sequence is 15 residues long. CDR3 protein: CAISRGDRGADTQYF. CDR3 coding DNA: TGTGCCATCAGTAGAGGGGACAGGGGCGCAGATACGCAGTATTTT.

The chain links TRBV28 to TRBJ2-1; D ambiguous. The V gene's germline CDR1 is MDHEN and CDR2 SYDVKM. Between the trimmed V and J ends, which lost 7 bases and 1 base, there was a span of 8 bases. The CDR3 has 13 amino acids. For the CDR3, the DNA is TGTGCCAGCAAGGTGTCATCCTACAATGAGCAGTTCTTC. Protein product: CASKVSSYNEQFF.

J is TRBJ1-6 and V is TRBV28; D ambiguous. Trimming removed 3 bases from V and 3 bases from J, with 6 bases in between. The CDR3 is 14 amino acids. Germline CDR1 and CDR2: MDHEN and SYDVKM. The DNA of the CDR3 is TGTGCCAGCAGTTTTACGGTCTATAATTCACCCCTCCACTTT. Protein sequence: CASSFTVYNSPLHF.

The table lists this clonotype with a count of one. Germline and junction disagree at one end, which may indicate a read error. The rearrangement uses TRBV20-1 and TRBJ2-5; 8 nucleotides agree with TRBD2. Germline V gene lookup returns CDR1 DFQATT and CDR2 SNEGSKA (reference sequence). The CDR3 contains 12 residues. The CDR3 protein is CSARGLAETQYF. CDR3 nucleotide sequence: TGCAGTGCCAGAGGACTAGCTGAGACCCAGTACTTC.

V and J are TRBV5-4 and TRBJ1-1, with TRBD1 identical over 7 bases. The J segment lost 7 bases and the V segment lost 1 base, leaving 4 bases of the junction unmatched. This CDR3 has 13 amino acids. Germline V gene lookup returns CDR1 SGHNT and CDR2 YYREEE (reference sequence). In DNA, the CDR3 is TGTGCCAGCAGCTTGTTAAGGGGGCATGAAGCTTTCTTT. This codes for CASSLLRGHEAFF.

CDR3 sequence reads: CARSPRSRDNGDNQPQHF. DNA for the CDR3: TGTGCCAGAAGCCCGCGGTCACGGGACAACGGTGATAATCAGCCCCAGCATTTT. The J gene is TRBJ1-5, the V gene TRBV7-6; D may be TRBD1 (6 bases). Between the trimmed V and J ends, which lost 9 bases and 4 bases, there was a span of 28 bases. The CDR3 has 18 amino acids. In germline, CDR1 is SGHVS, CDR2 FNYEAQ. The full variable domain, in which reference TRBV7-6 and TRBJ1-5 provide the parts outside the CDR3, is GAGVSQSPRYKVTKRGQDVALRCDPISGHVSLYWYRQALGQGPEFLTYFNYEAQQDKSGLPNDRFSAERPEGSISTLTIQRTEQRDSAMYRCARSPRSRDNGDNQPQHFGDGTRLSIL.

The V gene is TRBV4-1, the J gene TRBJ2-1, with 10 bases that match TRBD1. This CDR3 region has 16 residues. The V gene's germline CDR1 is MGHRA and CDR2 YSYEKL. V was pared by 0 bases and J by 7 bases, with 6 bases of the junction left unmatched. CDR3 bases: TGCGCCAGCAGCCAAGAGGAGCGACAGGGGGCAAATGAGCAGTTCTTC. Encoded protein: CASSQEERQGANEQFF.

This clonotype has just one count. The chain combines TRBV7-6 with TRBJ2-6; D call uncertain. The germline V gene has CDR1 SGHVS and CDR2 FNYEAQ. V lost 1 base and J lost 0, with 13 bases in between. The CDR3 consists of 18 residues. The CDR3 here is CASSLGQPIFSGANVLTF. CDR3 nucleotides: TGTGCCAGCAGCTTAGGCCAGCCCATCTTCTCTGGGGCCAACGTCCTGACTTTC.